Here is one T cell receptor (beta chain) with its context. The record originates from a study of blood T cell repertoires in COVID-19. On the study more broadly: T cells, B-cell-depleted T cells, or PBMCs supplied cDNA or gDNA.

Self-reported history from a screening survey and questionnaire set each donor's cohort. Trimming removed 0 bases from V and 3 bases from J, with 11 bases in between. Per germline, CDR1 SGHRS and CDR2 YFSETQ. CDR3 length: 15 amino acids. Methods used by the authors: Quantification of nucleated cells was approximated via reference gene primer amplification. Measured with immunoSEQ multiplex PCR; TCRdb has only the in-frame clones, and not every one. V and J calls and clone size are those listed in that table; D and trimming were worked out from the DNA. Counted here are hundreds of thousands of clones, about 85% occurring once; the ten biggest clones make up nearly 2%.

The chain is built from TRBV5-1 and TRBJ2-3; possible D gene TRBD2, 6 bases. This TCR came from a woman aged 18-35 years with acute COVID-19. The sequenced sample was PBMCs or T cells enriched from blood (not recorded which). The CDR3 sequence is CASSLDGGVTDTQYF. CDR3 nucleotide sequence: TGCGCCAGCAGCTTGGACGGAGGGGTAACAGATACGCAGTATTTT.